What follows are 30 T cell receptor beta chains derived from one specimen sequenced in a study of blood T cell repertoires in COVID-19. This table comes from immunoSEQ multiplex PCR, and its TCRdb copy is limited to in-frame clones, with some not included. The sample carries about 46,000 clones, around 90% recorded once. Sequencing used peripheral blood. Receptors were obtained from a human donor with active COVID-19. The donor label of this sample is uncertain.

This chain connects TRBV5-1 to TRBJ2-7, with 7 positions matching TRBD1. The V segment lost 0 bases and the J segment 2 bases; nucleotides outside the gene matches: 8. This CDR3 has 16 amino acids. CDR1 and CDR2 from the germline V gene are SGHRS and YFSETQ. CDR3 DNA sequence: TGCGCCAGCAGCTTGGCCCCAGGGGGTATAACCTACGAGCAGTACTTC. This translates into CASSLAPGGITYEQYF.

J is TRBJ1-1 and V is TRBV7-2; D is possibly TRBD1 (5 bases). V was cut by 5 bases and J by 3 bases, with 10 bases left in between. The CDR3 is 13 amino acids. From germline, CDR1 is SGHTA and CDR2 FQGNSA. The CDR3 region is CASSNGGDTEAFF. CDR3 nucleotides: TGTGCCAGCAGCAACGGGGGAGACACTGAAGCTTTCTTT.

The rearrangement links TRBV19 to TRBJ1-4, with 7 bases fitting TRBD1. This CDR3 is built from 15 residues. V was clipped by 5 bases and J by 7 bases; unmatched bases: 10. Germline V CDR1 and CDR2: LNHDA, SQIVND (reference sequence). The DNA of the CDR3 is TGTGCCAGTAGTCCACCGACAGGGACGGTTGAAAAACTGTTTTTT. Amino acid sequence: CASSPPTGTVEKLFF.

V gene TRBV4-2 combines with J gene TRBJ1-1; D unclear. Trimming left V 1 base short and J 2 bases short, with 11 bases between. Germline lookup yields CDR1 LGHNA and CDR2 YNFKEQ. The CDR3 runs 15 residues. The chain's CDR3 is CASSQVGRANTEAFF. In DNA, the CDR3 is TGTGCCAGCAGCCAAGTTGGGAGAGCTAACACTGAAGCTTTCTTT.

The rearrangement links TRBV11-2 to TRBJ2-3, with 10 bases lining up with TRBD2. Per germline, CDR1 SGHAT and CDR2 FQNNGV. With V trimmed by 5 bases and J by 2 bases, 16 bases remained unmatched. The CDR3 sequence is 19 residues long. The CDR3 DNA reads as TGTGCCAGCAGCACCAACCCGACTAGCGGGCCTAAATTCACAGATACGCAGTATTTT. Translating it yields CASSTNPTSGPKFTDTQYF.

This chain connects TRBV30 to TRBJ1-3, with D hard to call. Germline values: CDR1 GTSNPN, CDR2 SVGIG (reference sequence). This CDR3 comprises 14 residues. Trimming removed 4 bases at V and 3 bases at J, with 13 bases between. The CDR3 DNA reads TGTGCCTGGAAACTTCGTGGGAGTGGAAACACCATATATTTT. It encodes CAWKLRGSGNTIYF.

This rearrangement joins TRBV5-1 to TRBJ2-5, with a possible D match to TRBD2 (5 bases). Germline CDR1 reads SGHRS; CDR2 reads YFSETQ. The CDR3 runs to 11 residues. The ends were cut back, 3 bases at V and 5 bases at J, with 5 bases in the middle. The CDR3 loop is CASSSGETQYF. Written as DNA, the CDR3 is TGCGCCAGCAGCTCGGGGGAGACCCAGTACTTC.

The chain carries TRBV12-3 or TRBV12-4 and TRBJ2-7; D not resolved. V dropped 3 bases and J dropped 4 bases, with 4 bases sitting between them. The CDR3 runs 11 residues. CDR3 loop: CASSFGYEQYF. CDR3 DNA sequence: TGTGCCAGCAGTTTCGGTTACGAGCAGTACTTC.

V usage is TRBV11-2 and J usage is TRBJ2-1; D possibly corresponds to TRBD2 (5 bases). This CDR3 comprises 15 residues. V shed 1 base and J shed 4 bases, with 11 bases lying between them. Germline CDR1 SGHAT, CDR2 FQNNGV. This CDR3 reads CASSLVSETYNEQFF. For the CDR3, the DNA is TGTGCCAGCAGCTTAGTTAGCGAGACTTACAATGAGCAGTTCTTC.

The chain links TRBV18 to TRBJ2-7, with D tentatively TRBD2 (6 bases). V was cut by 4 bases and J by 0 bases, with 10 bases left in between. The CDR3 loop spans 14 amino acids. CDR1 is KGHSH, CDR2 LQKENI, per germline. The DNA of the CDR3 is TGTGCCAGCTCACTAGCTAGCGACTCCTACGAGCAGTACTTC. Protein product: CASSLASDSYEQYF.

CDR3 DNA: TGCGCCAGCAGCTTGGCGGGGGGCTCCTACGAGCAGTACTTC. Protein product: CASSLAGGSYEQYF. The chain joins TRBV5-1 to TRBJ2-7, with TRBD2 matching 7 bases. The J segment lost 0 bases and the V segment lost 0 bases, leaving 0 bases of the junction unmatched. Germline loops: CDR1 SGHRS, CDR2 YFSETQ. The CDR3 spans 14 residues. Looking up the rest from reference TRBV5-1 and TRBJ2-7 gives the full variable domain: KAGVTQTPRYLIKTRGQQVTLSCSPISGHRSVSWYQQTPGQGLQFLFEYFSETQRNKGNFPGRFSGRQFSNSRSEMNVSTLELGDSALYLCASSLAGGSYEQYFGPGTRLTVT.

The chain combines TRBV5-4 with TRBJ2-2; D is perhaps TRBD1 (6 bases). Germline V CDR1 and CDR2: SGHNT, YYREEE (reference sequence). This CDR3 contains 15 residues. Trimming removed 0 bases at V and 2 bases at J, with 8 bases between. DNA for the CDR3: TGTGCCAGCAGCTTGGACAGGGAAAACACCGGGGAGCTGTTTTTT. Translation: CASSLDRENTGELFF.

CDR3 in DNA: TGTGCCAGCAGCTTAGATTATCCTTTTAATCAGCCCCAGCATTTT. Its translation: CASSLDYPFNQPQHF. The chain recombines TRBV7-8 with TRBJ1-5; no clear D. This CDR3 is 15 amino acids long. The V gene lost 1 base and the J gene lost 4 bases, with 11 bases spanning the gap. In germline, CDR1 is SGHVS, CDR2 FQNEAQ.

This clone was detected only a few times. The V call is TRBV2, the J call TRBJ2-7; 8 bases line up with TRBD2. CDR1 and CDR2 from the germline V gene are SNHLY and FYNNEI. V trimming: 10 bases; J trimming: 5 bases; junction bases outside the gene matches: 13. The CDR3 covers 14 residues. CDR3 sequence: CATAGTRGFNEQYF. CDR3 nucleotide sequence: TGTGCCACCGCCGGGACTAGGGGCTTCAACGAGCAGTACTTC.

Here the CDR3 reads CASSDRQGNMVRTLHF. Written as DNA, the CDR3 is TGTGCCAGCAGCGATCGACAGGGGAATATGGTGAGGACCCTCCACTTT. V usage is TRBV5-6 and J usage is TRBJ1-6; 8 nucleotides agree with TRBD1. Trimming removed 4 bases from V and 14 bases from J; junction bases left unmatched: 17. Germline V gives CDR1 SGHDT, CDR2 YYEEEE. CDR3 length: 16 residues.

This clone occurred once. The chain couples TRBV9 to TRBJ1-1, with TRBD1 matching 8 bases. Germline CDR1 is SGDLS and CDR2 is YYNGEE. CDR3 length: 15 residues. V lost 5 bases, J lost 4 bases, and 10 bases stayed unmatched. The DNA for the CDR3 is TGTGCCAGCAGTAATAAACAGGGGGTCGGCACTGAAGCTTTCTTT. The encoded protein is CASSNKQGVGTEAFF.

The CDR3 DNA sequence: TGTGCCAGCAGCGTACCGGGACAGGGCTCCTACGAGCAGTACTTC. It translates to CASSVPGQGSYEQYF. The genes are TRBV5-4 and TRBJ2-7, with TRBD1 identical over 9 bases. This CDR3 region has 15 residues. Germline loops: CDR1 SGHNT, CDR2 YYREEE (reference sequence). V was pared by 4 bases and J by 0 bases, with 5 bases of the junction left unmatched.

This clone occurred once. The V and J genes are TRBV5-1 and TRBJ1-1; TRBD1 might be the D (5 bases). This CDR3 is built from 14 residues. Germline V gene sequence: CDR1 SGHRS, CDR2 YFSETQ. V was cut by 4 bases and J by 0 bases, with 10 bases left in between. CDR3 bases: TGCGCCAGCAGCAAAACAGGAATGAACACTGAAGCTTTCTTT. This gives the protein CASSKTGMNTEAFF.

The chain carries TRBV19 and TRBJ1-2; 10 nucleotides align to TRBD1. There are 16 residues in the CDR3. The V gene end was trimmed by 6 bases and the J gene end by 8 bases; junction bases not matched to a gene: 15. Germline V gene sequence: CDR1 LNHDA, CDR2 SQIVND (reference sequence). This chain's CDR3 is CASSPWGQGKVLGYTF. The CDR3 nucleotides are TGTGCCAGTAGCCCGTGGGGACAGGGGAAGGTACTCGGCTACACCTTC.

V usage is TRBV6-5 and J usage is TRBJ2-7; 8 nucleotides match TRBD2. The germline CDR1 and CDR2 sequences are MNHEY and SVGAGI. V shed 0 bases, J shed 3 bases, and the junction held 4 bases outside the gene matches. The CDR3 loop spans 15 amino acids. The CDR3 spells CASSYSGLEVYEQYF. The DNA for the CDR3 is TGTGCCAGCAGTTACTCGGGACTAGAGGTCTACGAGCAGTACTTC.

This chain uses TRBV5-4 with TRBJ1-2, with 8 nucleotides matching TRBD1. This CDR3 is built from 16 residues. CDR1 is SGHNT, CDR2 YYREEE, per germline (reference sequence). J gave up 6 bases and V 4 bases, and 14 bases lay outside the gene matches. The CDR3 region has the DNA TGTGCCAGCAGCGGTAAAGGCGGGACAGGTGTGAATGGCTACACCTTC. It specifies CASSGKGGTGVNGYTF.

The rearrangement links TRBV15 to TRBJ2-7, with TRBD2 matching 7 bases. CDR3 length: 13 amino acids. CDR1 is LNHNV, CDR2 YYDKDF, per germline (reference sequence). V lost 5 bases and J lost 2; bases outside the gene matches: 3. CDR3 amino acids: CATSGSGPYEQYF. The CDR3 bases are TGTGCCACCAGCGGTAGCGGGCCCTACGAGCAGTACTTC.

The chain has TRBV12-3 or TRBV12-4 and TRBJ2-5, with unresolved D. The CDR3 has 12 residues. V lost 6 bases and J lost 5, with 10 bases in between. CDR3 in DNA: TGTGCCAGCAGCCCATCATCCGAGACCCAGTACTTC. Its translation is CASSPSSETQYF.

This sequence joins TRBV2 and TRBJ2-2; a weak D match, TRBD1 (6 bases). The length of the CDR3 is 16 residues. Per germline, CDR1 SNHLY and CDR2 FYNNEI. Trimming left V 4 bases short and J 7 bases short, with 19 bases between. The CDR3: CASSVRQANSGGELFF. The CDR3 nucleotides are TGTGCCAGCAGTGTACGACAGGCGAATAGTGGCGGGGAGCTGTTTTTT.

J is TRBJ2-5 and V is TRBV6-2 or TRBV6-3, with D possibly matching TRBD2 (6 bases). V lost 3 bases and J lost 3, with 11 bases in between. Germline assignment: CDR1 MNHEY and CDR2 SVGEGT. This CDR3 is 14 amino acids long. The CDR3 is CASSYGTEKETQYF. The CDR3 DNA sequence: TGTGCCAGCAGTTATGGGACTGAAAAAGAGACCCAGTACTTC.

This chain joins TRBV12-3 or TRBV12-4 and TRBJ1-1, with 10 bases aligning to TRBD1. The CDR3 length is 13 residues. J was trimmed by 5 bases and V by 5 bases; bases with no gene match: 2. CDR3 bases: TGTGCCAGCAGTCCGGACAGGGGGACTGAAGCTTTCTTT. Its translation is CASSPDRGTEAFF.

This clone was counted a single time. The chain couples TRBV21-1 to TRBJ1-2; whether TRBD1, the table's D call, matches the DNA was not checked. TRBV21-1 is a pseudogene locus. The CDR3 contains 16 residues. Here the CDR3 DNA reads TGTGCCAGCAGCAAAGAAGGGCAGGGCGGAGACTATGGCTACACCTTC. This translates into CASSKEGQGGDYGYTF.

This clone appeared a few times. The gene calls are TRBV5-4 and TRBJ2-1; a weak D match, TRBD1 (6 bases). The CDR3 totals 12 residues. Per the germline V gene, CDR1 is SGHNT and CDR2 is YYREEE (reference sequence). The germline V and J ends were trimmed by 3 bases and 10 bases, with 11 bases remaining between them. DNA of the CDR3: TGTGCCAGCAGCTGGGACAATGGGGAGCAGTTCTTC. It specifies CASSWDNGEQFF.

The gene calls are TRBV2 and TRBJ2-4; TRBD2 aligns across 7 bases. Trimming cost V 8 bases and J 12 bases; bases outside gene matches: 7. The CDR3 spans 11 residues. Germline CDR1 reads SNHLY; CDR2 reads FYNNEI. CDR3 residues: CASENRDYQYF. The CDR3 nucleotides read TGTGCCAGCGAAAACCGGGACTATCAGTACTTC.

The CDR3 DNA reads TGTGCCTGGACCCCACGAGGGACAGCAAGCACAGATACGCAGTATTTT. This codes for CAWTPRGTASTDTQYF. The rearrangement links TRBV30 to TRBJ2-3, with 7 bases fitting TRBD1. The junction had 10 bases not matched to a gene; V was cut back by 4 bases and J by 0 bases. CDR1 GTSNPN and CDR2 SVGIG come from the germline V gene (reference sequence). The CDR3 contains 16 residues.